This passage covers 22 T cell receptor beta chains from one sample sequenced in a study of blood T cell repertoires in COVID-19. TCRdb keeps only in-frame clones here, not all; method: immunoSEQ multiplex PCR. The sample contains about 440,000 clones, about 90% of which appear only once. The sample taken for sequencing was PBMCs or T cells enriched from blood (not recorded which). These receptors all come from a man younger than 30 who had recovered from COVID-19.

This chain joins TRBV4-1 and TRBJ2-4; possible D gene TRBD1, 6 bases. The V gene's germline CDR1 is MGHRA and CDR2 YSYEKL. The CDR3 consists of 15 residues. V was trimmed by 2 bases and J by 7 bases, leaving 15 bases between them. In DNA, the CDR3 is TGCGCCAGCAGCCAACCCACAGGGCGCGGGAACATTCAGTACTTC. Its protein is CASSQPTGRGNIQYF.

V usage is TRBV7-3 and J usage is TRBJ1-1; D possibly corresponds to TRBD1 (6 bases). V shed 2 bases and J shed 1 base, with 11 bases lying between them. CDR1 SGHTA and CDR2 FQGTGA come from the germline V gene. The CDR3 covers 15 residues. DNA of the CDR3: TGTGCCAGCAGCTTATCAGGGGTCCCGAACACTGAAGCTTTCTTT. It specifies CASSLSGVPNTEAFF.

The CDR3 DNA sequence: TGTGCCAGCAGCCAAGACCTACAGGTCGGATCCACTGAAGCTTTCTTT. It codes for CASSQDLQVGSTEAFF. The chain recombines TRBV3-1 (or the pseudogene TRBV3-2) with TRBJ1-1; the D gene is possibly TRBD1 (5 bases). This CDR3 contains 16 residues. V was cut by 0 bases and J by 4 bases, with 15 bases left in between. Germline V CDR1 and CDR2: LGHDT, YNNKEL (reference sequence).

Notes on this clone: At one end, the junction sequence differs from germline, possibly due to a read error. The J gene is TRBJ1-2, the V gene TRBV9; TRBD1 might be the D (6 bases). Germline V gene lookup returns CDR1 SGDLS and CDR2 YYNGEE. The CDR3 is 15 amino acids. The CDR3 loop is CARSEGGGVSGGYTF. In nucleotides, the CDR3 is TGTGCCCGCAGCGAGGGGGGAGGGGTCTCAGGAGGCTACACCTTC.

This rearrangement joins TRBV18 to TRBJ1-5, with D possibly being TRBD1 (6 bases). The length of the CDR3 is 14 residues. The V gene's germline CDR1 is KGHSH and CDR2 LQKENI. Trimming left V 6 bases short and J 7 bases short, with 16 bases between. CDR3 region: CASSDTGQGQPQHF. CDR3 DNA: TGTGCCAGCTCGGATACAGGGCAGGGCCAGCCCCAGCATTTT.

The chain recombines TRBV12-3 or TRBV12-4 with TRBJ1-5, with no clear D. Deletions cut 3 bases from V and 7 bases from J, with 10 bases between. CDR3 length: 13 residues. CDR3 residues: CASSLGGLQPQHF. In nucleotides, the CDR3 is TGTGCCAGCAGTTTGGGAGGGCTACAGCCCCAGCATTTT.

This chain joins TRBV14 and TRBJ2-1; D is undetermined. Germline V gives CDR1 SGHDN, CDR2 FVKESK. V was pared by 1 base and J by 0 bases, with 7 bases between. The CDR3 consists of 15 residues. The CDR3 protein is CASSQVYSSYNEQFF. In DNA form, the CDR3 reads TGTGCCAGCAGCCAAGTATATTCCTCCTACAATGAGCAGTTCTTC. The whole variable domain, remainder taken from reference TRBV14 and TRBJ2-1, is EAGVTQFPSHSVIEKGQTVTLRCDPISGHDNLYWYRRVMGKEIKFLLHFVKESKQDESGMPNNRFLAERTGGTYSTLKVQPAELEDSGVYFCASSQVYSSYNEQFFGPGTRLTVL.

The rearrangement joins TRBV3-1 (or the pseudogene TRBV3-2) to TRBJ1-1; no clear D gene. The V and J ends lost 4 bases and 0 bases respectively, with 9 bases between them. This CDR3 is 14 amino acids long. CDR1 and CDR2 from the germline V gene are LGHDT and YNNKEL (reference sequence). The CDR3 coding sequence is TGTGCCAGCAGCCCTGGCGGTCTGAACACTGAAGCTTTCTTT. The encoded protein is CASSPGGLNTEAFF.

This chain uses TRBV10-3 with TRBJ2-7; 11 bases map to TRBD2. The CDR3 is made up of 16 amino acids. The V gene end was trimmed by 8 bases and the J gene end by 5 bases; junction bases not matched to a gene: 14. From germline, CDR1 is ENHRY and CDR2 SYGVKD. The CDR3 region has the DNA TGTGCCATCGCGGCTAGCGGGAGGTCCCCATCCCACGAGCAGTACTTC. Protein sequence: CAIAASGRSPSHEQYF.

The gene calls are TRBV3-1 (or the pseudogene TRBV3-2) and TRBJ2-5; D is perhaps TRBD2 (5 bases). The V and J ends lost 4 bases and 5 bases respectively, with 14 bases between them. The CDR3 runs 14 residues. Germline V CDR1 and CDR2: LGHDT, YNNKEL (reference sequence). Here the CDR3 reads CASSLLGLRETQYF. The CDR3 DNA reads TGTGCCAGCAGCCTTCTAGGACTTCGGGAGACCCAGTACTTC.

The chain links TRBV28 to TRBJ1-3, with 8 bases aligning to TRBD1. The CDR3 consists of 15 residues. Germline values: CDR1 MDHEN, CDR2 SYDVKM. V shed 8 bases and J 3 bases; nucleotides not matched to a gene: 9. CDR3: CASSTDREGGNTIYF. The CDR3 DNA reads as TGTGCCAGCTCCACGGACAGGGAAGGTGGAAACACCATATATTTT.

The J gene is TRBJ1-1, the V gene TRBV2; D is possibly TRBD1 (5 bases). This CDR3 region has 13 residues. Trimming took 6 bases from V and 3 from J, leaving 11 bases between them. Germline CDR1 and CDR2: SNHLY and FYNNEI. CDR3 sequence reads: CASRPAGYTEAFF. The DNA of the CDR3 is TGTGCCAGCAGACCCGCAGGGTACACTGAAGCTTTCTTT.

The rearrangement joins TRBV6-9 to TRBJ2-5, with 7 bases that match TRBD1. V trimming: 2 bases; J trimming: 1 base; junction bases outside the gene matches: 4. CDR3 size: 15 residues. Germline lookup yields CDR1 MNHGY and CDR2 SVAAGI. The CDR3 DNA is TGTGCCAGCAGTTATGGCGACAGGGTCCAAGAGACCCAGTACTTC. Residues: CASSYGDRVQETQYF.

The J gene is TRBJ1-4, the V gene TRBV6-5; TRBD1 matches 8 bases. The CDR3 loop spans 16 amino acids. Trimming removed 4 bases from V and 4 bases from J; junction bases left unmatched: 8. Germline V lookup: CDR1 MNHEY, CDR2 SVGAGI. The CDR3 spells CASSLIRTGINEKLFF. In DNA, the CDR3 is TGTGCCAGCAGTTTAATTAGGACAGGGATTAATGAAAAACTGTTTTTT.

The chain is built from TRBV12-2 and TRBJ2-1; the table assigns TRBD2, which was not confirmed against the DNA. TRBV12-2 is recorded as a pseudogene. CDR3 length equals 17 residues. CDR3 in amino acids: CASRPKQAGGPYNEQFF. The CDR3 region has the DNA TGTGCAAGTCGCCCAAAACAAGCGGGGGGGCCCTACAATGAGCAGTTCTTC.

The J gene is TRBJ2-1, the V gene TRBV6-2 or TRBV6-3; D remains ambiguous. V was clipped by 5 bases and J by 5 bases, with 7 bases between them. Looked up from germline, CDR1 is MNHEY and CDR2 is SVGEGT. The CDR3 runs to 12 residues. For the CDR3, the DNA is TGTGCCAGCAGTAACAACCACAATGAGCAGTTCTTC. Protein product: CASSNNHNEQFF.

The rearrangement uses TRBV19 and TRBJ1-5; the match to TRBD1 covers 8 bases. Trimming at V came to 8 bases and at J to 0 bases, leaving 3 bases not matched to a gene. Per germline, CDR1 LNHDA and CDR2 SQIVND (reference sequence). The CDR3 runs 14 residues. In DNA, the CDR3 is TGTGCCAGTGCCGACAGGGGTAGCAATCAGCCCCAGCATTTT. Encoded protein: CASADRGSNQPQHF. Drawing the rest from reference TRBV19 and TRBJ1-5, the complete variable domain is DGGITQSPKYLFRKEGQNVTLSCEQNLNHDAMYWYRQDPGQGLRLIYYSQIVNDFQKGDIAEGYSVSREKKESFPLTVTSAQKNPTAFYLCASADRGSNQPQHFGDGTRLSIL.

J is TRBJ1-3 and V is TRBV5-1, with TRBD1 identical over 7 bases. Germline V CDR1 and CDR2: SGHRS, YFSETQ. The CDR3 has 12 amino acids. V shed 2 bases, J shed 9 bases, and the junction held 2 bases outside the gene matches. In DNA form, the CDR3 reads TGCGCCAGCAGCTTTCAGGGGGGCACCATATATTTT. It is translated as CASSFQGGTIYF. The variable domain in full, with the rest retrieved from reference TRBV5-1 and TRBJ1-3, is KAGVTQTPRYLIKTRGQQVTLSCSPISGHRSVSWYQQTPGQGLQFLFEYFSETQRNKGNFPGRFSGRQFSNSRSEMNVSTLELGDSALYLCASSFQGGTIYFGEGSWLTVV.

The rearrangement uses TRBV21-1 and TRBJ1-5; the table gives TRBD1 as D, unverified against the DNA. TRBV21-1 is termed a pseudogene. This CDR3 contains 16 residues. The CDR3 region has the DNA TGTGCCAGCAACCCATTGGAACAGCTAAGCAATCAGCCCCAGCATTTT. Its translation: CASNPLEQLSNQPQHF.

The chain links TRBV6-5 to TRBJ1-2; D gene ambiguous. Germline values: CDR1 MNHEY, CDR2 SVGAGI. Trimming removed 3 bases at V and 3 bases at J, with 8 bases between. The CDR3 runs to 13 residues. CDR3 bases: TGTGCCAGCAGTTATGAGTCCTACTATGGCTACACCTTC. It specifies CASSYESYYGYTF.

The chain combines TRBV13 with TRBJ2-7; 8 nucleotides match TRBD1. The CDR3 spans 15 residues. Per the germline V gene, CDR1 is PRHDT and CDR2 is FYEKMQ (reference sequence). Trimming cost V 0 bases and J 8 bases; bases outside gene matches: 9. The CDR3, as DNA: TGTGCCAGCAGCTTAGGTGGCGGACAGGGTGGAAAGCAGTACTTC. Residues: CASSLGGGQGGKQYF.

The CDR3 bases are TGTGCCAGTACACCCGAGACAGGGAATCAGCCCCAGCATTTT. Protein sequence: CASTPETGNQPQHF. V is TRBV2 and J is TRBJ1-5; TRBD1 aligns across 7 bases. The CDR3 has 14 residues. V shed 9 bases, J shed 4 bases, and the junction held 9 bases outside the gene matches. Germline V lookup: CDR1 SNHLY, CDR2 FYNNEI.